Below are 14 T cell receptor beta chains sequenced from a single sample in a study of cytomegalovirus exposure and HLA in healthy donors. The method was immunoSEQ multiplex PCR; TCRdb's version includes in-frame clones alone and lacks a portion of them. This sample carries 60,000 to 85,000 clones, 94% of them seen once, and the ten largest clones take roughly 1.4%. Sequenced sample: PBMCs. Receptor source: a man aged 18 to 29 in good health and CMV-seropositive.

V and J are TRBV30 and TRBJ2-1; 11 positions agree with TRBD2. Looked up from germline, CDR1 is GTSNPN and CDR2 is SVGIG (reference sequence). J lost 6 bases, V lost 0 bases, and 7 bases had no gene match. This CDR3 has 16 residues. The CDR3 DNA is TGTGCCTGGAGTGTGTCCGGGACTAGCGGCCCCAATGAGCAGTTCTTC. It codes for CAWSVSGTSGPNEQFF.

The V and J genes are TRBV4-1 and TRBJ2-1; TRBD2 agrees at 10 bases. The ends lost 2 bases at V and 5 bases at J; junction bases unmatched: 3. Per the germline V gene, CDR1 is MGHRA and CDR2 is YSYEKL. This CDR3 is 15 amino acids long. In nucleotides, the CDR3 is TGCGCCAGCAGCCAATGGCTAGCGGGAGACAATGAGCAGTTCTTC. Translation: CASSQWLAGDNEQFF.

V gene TRBV7-9 combines with J gene TRBJ2-1, with D maybe TRBD2 (5 bases). V was shortened by 5 bases and J by 4 bases, with 24 bases between the two germline ends. The CDR3 loop spans 18 amino acids. The germline gives CDR1 SEHNR, CDR2 FQNEAQ (reference sequence). The CDR3 is CASSRREGPRVGYNEQFF. The CDR3 bases are TGTGCCAGCAGCCGTCGGGAAGGGCCGAGGGTGGGATACAATGAGCAGTTCTTC.

The V gene is TRBV10-2, the J gene TRBJ2-2; 8 nucleotides align to TRBD2. The germline V gene has CDR1 WSHSY and CDR2 SAAADI. The CDR3 extends over 15 amino acids. V lost 5 bases to trimming and J lost 5 bases; unmatched junction nucleotides: 7. The CDR3 protein is CASSPGTRVTGELFF. CDR3 sequence (DNA): TGCGCCAGCAGTCCCGGGACTAGGGTAACCGGGGAGCTGTTTTTT.

The V and J genes are TRBV10-2 and TRBJ2-1; TRBD2 matches 7 bases. CDR3 length: 15 amino acids. CDR1 is WSHSY and CDR2 is SAAADI in the germline V gene. J was trimmed by 6 bases and V by 1 base; bases with no gene match: 6. In DNA form, the CDR3 reads TGCGCCAGCAGTGAGTGGCGGGAGAGGGGCAATGAGCAGTTCTTC. Protein sequence: CASSEWRERGNEQFF.

This chain joins TRBV2 and TRBJ2-4; 8 bases are shared with TRBD1. The CDR3 is 15 amino acids. The germline CDR1 and CDR2 sequences are SNHLY and FYNNEI. The V segment lost 4 bases and the J segment 0 bases; nucleotides outside the gene matches: 2. The CDR3 spells CASSGQGIAKNIQYF. The CDR3 DNA sequence: TGTGCCAGCAGTGGACAGGGGATAGCCAAAAACATTCAGTACTTC.

The V call is TRBV13, the J call TRBJ2-7; 11 nucleotides align to TRBD2. Losses at the gene ends were 5 bases for V and 3 bases for J; bases not matched to a gene: 3. The CDR3 is made up of 14 amino acids. Germline V CDR1 and CDR2: PRHDT, FYEKMQ (reference sequence). CDR3 DNA: TGTGCCAGCAGCGCGGGACTAGCGGACTACGAGCAGTACTTC. The encoded protein is CASSAGLADYEQYF.

The rearrangement uses TRBV28 and TRBJ2-7, with D maybe TRBD1 (5 bases). Trimming pared 7 bases from V and 2 bases from J, leaving 9 bases between. The germline gives CDR1 MDHEN, CDR2 SYDVKM. The CDR3 is 12 residues long. The CDR3 DNA reads TGTGCCAGCACCCAGGGCACCTACGAGCAGTACTTC. Protein sequence: CASTQGTYEQYF.

With regard to this clone: A junction end diverges from the germline sequence, so it may reflect a read error. At the DNA level, this CDR3 is encoded by other sequences in the same sample as well. The chain carries TRBV28 and TRBJ1-4, with a possible D match to TRBD1 (6 bases). CDR1 and CDR2 from the germline V gene are MDHEN and SYDVKM. This CDR3 is 12 amino acids long. As DNA, the CDR3 is TGTGCCAGCAGTGGACAGTATGAAAAACTATTTTTT. Amino acids: CASSGQYEKLFF. The complete variable domain, with remaining parts taken from reference TRBV28 and TRBJ1-4, reads DVKVTQSSRYLVKRTGEKVFLECVQDMDHENMFWYRQDPGLGLRLIYFSYDVKMKEKGDIPEGYSVSREKKERFSLILESASTNQTSMYLCASSGQYEKLFFGSGTQLSVL.

This clone came up a few times. This rearrangement joins TRBV28 to TRBJ2-6; 8 nucleotides match TRBD1. From germline, CDR1 is MDHEN and CDR2 SYDVKM. This CDR3 region has 17 residues. The V and J ends lost 7 bases and 2 bases, in that order; junction bases with no gene match: 10. Here the CDR3 reads CASISGTGTAGANVLTF. The CDR3 DNA reads TGTGCCAGCATCTCCGGGACAGGAACCGCTGGGGCCAACGTCCTGACTTTC.

The V gene is TRBV6-6, the J gene TRBJ1-2; D gene uncertain. The germline V and J ends were trimmed by 0 bases and 3 bases, with 5 bases remaining between them. Germline V gene data show CDR1 as MNHNY and CDR2 as SVGAGI (reference sequence). The CDR3 has 13 amino acids. The CDR3 DNA reads as TGTGCCAGCAGTTACTCCCGTCACTATGGCTACACCTTC. Its protein is CASSYSRHYGYTF.

The chain couples TRBV2 to TRBJ2-5; TRBD2 is a possible D gene (5 bases). This CDR3 has 15 residues. Germline V gene data show CDR1 as SNHLY and CDR2 as FYNNEI. Trimming shortened V by 3 bases and J by 1 base, and 12 bases separated the two germline ends. Written as DNA, the CDR3 is TGTGCCAGCAGTGAGCGCGGGCCGGCCCAAGAGACCCAGTACTTC. This codes for CASSERGPAQETQYF.

This chain links TRBV20-1 with TRBJ1-2; no reliable D call. This CDR3 region has 11 residues. The V gene's germline CDR1 is DFQATT and CDR2 SNEGSKA (reference sequence). This chain's CDR3 is CGVREDYGYTF. In DNA form, the CDR3 reads TGCGGAGTAAGGGAGGACTATGGCTACACCTTC.

This rearrangement joins TRBV28 to TRBJ2-3; a weak D match, TRBD1 (5 bases). V lost 10 bases to trimming and J lost 0 bases, with 20 bases between them. The CDR3 is made up of 16 amino acids. Germline V CDR1 and CDR2: MDHEN, SYDVKM. As DNA, the CDR3 is TGTGCCACCCAAGAACAGCGACAGACTAGCACAGATACGCAGTATTTT. It encodes CATQEQRQTSTDTQYF.